These T cell receptor beta chains were read from a single sample in a study of human T cells and chemical hapten exposure. TCRdb re-called the RACE reads with MiXCR, one entry per CDR3 protein. The sample has about 380,000 distinct CDR3 sequences, about 5.1% seen once. Sample: whole blood, taken in connection with sensitization to the hapten diphenylcyclopropenone (DPC). Receptors originate from a woman in her forties or fifties with alopecia areata. Some clones in this sample may be carry-over from other donors' samples. CDR3s include the opening cysteine and the closing phenylalanine or tryptophan. The D gene is left open where the match is weak. Only some rows state a clone size, as once, few, many or a class for expanded clones.

v_gene	d_gene	j_gene	abundance	CDR3nt	CDR3aa
TRBV11-3	-	TRBJ1-1	few	TGTGCCAGCAGCTGGGGACACTCGAACACTGAAGCTTTCTTT	CASSWGHSNTEAFF
TRBV30	-	TRBJ2-4	-	TGTGCCTGGAGTCCCGGGATTCACATTCAGTACTTC	CAWSPGIHIQYF
TRBV28	-	TRBJ2-3	many	TGTGCCAGCAGTCCTAGTGGGGAGGATACGCAGTATTTT	CASSPSGEDTQYF
TRBV28	TRBD1	TRBJ1-5	many	TGTGCCAGCAGACAAGACAGGGCTTGGCAGCCCCAGCATTTT	CASRQDRAWQPQHF
TRBV4-2	TRBD1	TRBJ1-1	few	TGTGCCAGCAGCCAAGATAATGACAGGGAAACTGAAGCTTTCTTT	CASSQDNDRETEAFF
TRBV7-2	TRBD2	TRBJ2-1	many	TGTGCCATATTCGGGGGGGCCGGGAACAATGAGCAGTTCTTC	CAIFGGAGNNEQFF
TRBV4-2	-	TRBJ2-2	-	TGTGCCAGCAGCCAGACCACACAGGGAAGGTACGGGGAGCTGTTTTTT	CASSQTTQGRYGELFF
TRBV20-1	TRBD1	TRBJ1-1	many	TGCAGTGCTAGTACCCCCCCGACAGGGTCTAACACTGAAGCTTTCTTT	CSASTPPTGSNTEAFF
TRBV18	-	TRBJ2-3	-	TGTGCCAGCTCACTTGGGACGCCAATCACAGATACGCAGTATTTT	CASSLGTPITDTQYF
TRBV10-3	-	TRBJ2-1	many	TGTGCCATCAGTGAGGTCCGACAGGTAGACAATGAGCAGTTCTTC	CAISEVRQVDNEQFF
TRBV5-6	-	TRBJ1-5	few	TGTGCCAGCAGCTTGGTGGGGGTCAATCAGCCCCAGCATTTT	CASSLVGVNQPQHF
TRBV28	-	TRBJ2-6	many	TGTGCCAGCAGTTTATATGCCTCTGGGGCCAACGTCCTGACTTTC	CASSLYASGANVLTF
TRBV2	-	TRBJ1-2	few	TGTGCCAGCAGATCGGACTCCGCCTATGGCTACACCTTC	CASRSDSAYGYTF
TRBV9	TRBD2	TRBJ2-3	-	TGTGCCAGCAGCGTAGAAGCGGGGGGGCCGACAGATACGCAGTATTTT	CASSVEAGGPTDTQYF
TRBV12-3/TRBV12-4	-	TRBJ1-3	many	TGTGCCAGCAGTTTAAGACAACTGCTATCCTCTGGAAACACCATATATTTT	CASSLRQLLSSGNTIYF
TRBV4-3	TRBD2	TRBJ2-3	many	TGCGCCAGCAGCCAAGATGCGGCGGTAGCGGGTCCTACCGGAACGCAGTATTTT	CASSQDAAVAGPTGTQYF
TRBV7-9	-	TRBJ1-3	-	TGTGCCAGCAGCCGCCGAGATGCTGGAAACACCATATATTTT	CASSRRDAGNTIYF
TRBV11-2	-	TRBJ2-1	many	TGTGCCAGCAGCTTAGGGTTCGGTAGGAGCGGTGAGCAGTTCTTC	CASSLGFGRSGEQFF
TRBV5-4	TRBD2	TRBJ2-1	-	TGTGCCAGCAGGCCTACTAGCGGGGGTATTGGGGAGCAGTTCTTC	CASRPTSGGIGEQFF
TRBV3-1	-	TRBJ2-7	-	TGTGCCAGCAGCCCCCCCCGGTCACCAAGCTACGAGCAGTACTTC	CASSPPRSPSYEQYF
TRBV19	-	TRBJ2-3	few	TGTGCCACCGGGGGTGAGGCTCTTGTTAATACGCAGTATTTT	CATGGEALVNTQYF
TRBV6-2/TRBV6-3	-	TRBJ2-7	many	TGTGCCAGCAACTTAGGAGGGCAGACCTACGAGCAGTACTTC	CASNLGGQTYEQYF
TRBV12-5	TRBD1	TRBJ1-2	-	TGTGCTAGTGGTTTGGTACCATATCAGGGGGAAGAAGGCTACACCTTC	CASGLVPYQGEEGYTF
TRBV5-1	-	TRBJ2-3	-	TGCGTCCAGCAAGCAGGGCAGTCCGGCACAGATACGCAGTATTTT	CVQQAGQSGTDTQYF
TRBV15	TRBD2	TRBJ2-2	many	TGTGCCACCAGCACGGACCTAGCGGCTGGGGAGCTGTTTTTT	CATSTDLAAGELFF
TRBV20-1	-	TRBJ2-1	many	TGCAGTGCCAGTCTCCTCTACAATGAGCAGTTCTTC	CSASLLYNEQFF
TRBV12-5	-	TRBJ1-1	-	TGTGCTAGTGGTTTGCCTAGCACTGAAGCTTTCTTT	CASGLPSTEAFF
TRBV6-5	-	TRBJ1-6	-	TGTGCCAGCACCCCGAGGGGAGGGAATTCACCCCTCCACTTT	CASTPRGGNSPLHF
TRBV30	TRBD1	TRBJ2-7	few	TGTGCCTGCCAACCCGGGACAGACAACGAGCAGTACTTC	CACQPGTDNEQYF
TRBV11-2	-	TRBJ1-1	few	TGTGCCAGCAGCCACCAACAGGGTGCGGCTTTCTTT	CASSHQQGAAFF
TRBV3-1	-	TRBJ2-3	many	TGTGCCAGCAGCCAAGATATCGGGGGTCAAGATACGCAGTATTTT	CASSQDIGGQDTQYF
TRBV12-3/TRBV12-4	-	TRBJ2-1	many	TGTGCCAGCAGTTTGGGAAAGATCAATGAGCAGTTCTTC	CASSLGKINEQFF
TRBV5-1	TRBD1	TRBJ1-5	many	TGCGCCAGCAGCTTCGGACAGGGGATACAGCCCCAGCATTTT	CASSFGQGIQPQHF
TRBV21-1	-	TRBJ1-1	-	TGTGCCAGCAGACGGGGACAAGTGAACACTGAAGCTTTCTTT	CASRRGQVNTEAFF
TRBV12-5	-	TRBJ2-3	few	TGTGCTAGTGGTTTGGACAGGGCGATTTCTACGCAGTATTTT	CASGLDRAISTQYF
TRBV12-3/TRBV12-4	TRBD1	TRBJ2-2	many	TGTGCCAGCAGTCCGGGACAGCTTAAGCGGGAGCTGTTTTTT	CASSPGQLKRELFF
TRBV3-1	TRBD2	TRBJ2-1	few	TGTGCCAGCAGGCCCCCGGCGGGAGGGCGCAATGAGCAGTTCTTC	CASRPPAGGRNEQFF
TRBV2	-	TRBJ1-5	few	TGTGCCAGCGAAGGGGGGGCAGGGCGGCAGCCCCAGCATTTT	CASEGGAGRQPQHF
TRBV7-2	-	TRBJ2-4	few	TGTGCCAGCAGCTTGGCCACAACGGGACTTCGGTACTTC	CASSLATTGLRYF
TRBV4-2	TRBD1	TRBJ2-7	-	TGTGCCAGCAGCCAAGAGAGGGGGCGCGATAGAGTCGAGCAGTACTTC	CASSQERGRDRVEQYF
TRBV27	TRBD2	TRBJ2-7	few	TGTGCCAGCAGTCCCCTCGGTAGCGGGGGCTACGAGCAGTACTTC	CASSPLGSGGYEQYF
TRBV4-1	-	TRBJ1-6	few	TGCGCCAGCAGCCAACTAGGGCAGGTTAATTCACCCCTCCACTTT	CASSQLGQVNSPLHF
TRBV28	-	TRBJ2-7	few	TGTGCCAGCAGTTTATGGGGGGAACCCCCCTACGAGCAGTACTTC	CASSLWGEPPYEQYF
TRBV6-2/TRBV6-3	TRBD1	TRBJ2-7	-	TGTGCCAGCAGTTCCGGGACAGGGACCTCCTACGAGCAGTACTTC	CASSSGTGTSYEQYF
TRBV5-1	-	TRBJ2-3	many	TGCGCCAGCAGCTCCAGGATGGGTACGCAGTATTTT	CASSSRMGTQYF
TRBV4-3	TRBD2	TRBJ2-4	few	TGCGCCAGCAGCCAAGAACGAGCGGGAGGGCCTTGGGCCAAAAACATTCAGTACTTC	CASSQERAGGPWAKNIQYF
TRBV4-1	-	TRBJ2-1	few	TGCGCCAGCAGCCAGTCCCCAGGGGGGCGAGGGGATGAGCAGTTCTTC	CASSQSPGGRGDEQFF
TRBV5-1	-	TRBJ2-5	many	TGCGCCAGCAGGGGCGGACAGCCACAAGAGACCCAGTACTTC	CASRGGQPQETQYF
TRBV7-9	-	TRBJ2-5	-	TGTGCCAGCAGCTTAGAAGTGACACGCTACCAAGAGACCCAGTACTTC	CASSLEVTRYQETQYF
TRBV6-5	-	TRBJ1-6	few	TGTGCCAGCAGTACCGGACCATTTGCCGATAATTCACCCCTCCACTTT	CASSTGPFADNSPLHF